The 28 T cell receptor beta chains below come from one sample, sequenced in a study of CD8 T cells in ankylosing spondylitis. Study results and caveats: Characteristic, it appeared, of ankylosing spondylitis blood was a TCR beta motif of several highly homologous variants.

Their target antigens are unknown. One entry per CDR3 protein, called by TCRdb with MiXCR from the 5' RACE reads. The data hold 450,000 to 550,000 distinct CDR3 sequences, with 5.3% observed a single time. Sequencing was carried out using blood, either unsorted or a sorted T cell fraction (not recorded which). The receptors shown here come from a male donor with ankylosing spondylitis.

This clonotype was seen many times. V gene TRBV6-5 combines with J gene TRBJ1-1, with TRBD1 identical over 8 bases. The CDR3 extends over 15 amino acids. The V gene end was trimmed by 4 bases and the J gene end by 4 bases; junction bases not matched to a gene: 8. The germline V gene encodes CDR1 MNHEY and CDR2 SVGAGI. The CDR3 DNA reads as TGTGCCAGCAGTTCCCAGGGGGCTTCTATCACTGAAGCTTTCTTT. This translates into CASSSQGASITEAFF.

This clonotype was observed a few times. The V call is TRBV24-1, the J call TRBJ2-2; D may be TRBD1 (5 bases). This CDR3 comprises 16 residues. With 7 bases removed from V and 0 bases from J, the gap between germline ends came to 14 bases. Germline lookup yields CDR1 KGHDR and CDR2 SFDVKD. The CDR3 DNA follows: TGTGCCACCAGGGGCAGGGCCACCGCGAACACCGGGGAGCTGTTTTTT. Translating it yields CATRGRATANTGELFF.

In this sample, this clonotype turned up many times. The V call is TRBV28, the J call TRBJ1-6; 7 nucleotides align to TRBD1. This CDR3 has 19 amino acids. The V gene end was trimmed by 3 bases and the J gene end by 6 bases; junction bases not matched to a gene: 17. Per germline, CDR1 MDHEN and CDR2 SYDVKM. This CDR3 is CASSFLLSPGGEGNSPLHF. CDR3 coding DNA: TGTGCCAGCAGTTTTCTCCTCTCTCCAGGGGGTGAAGGTAATTCACCCCTCCACTTT.

This clonotype has more than one count but fewer than ten. This chain links TRBV7-2 with TRBJ2-5, with 12 bases identical to TRBD2. This CDR3 spans 16 amino acids. V shed 6 bases, J shed 5 bases, and the junction held 10 bases outside the gene matches. The germline gives CDR1 SGHTA, CDR2 FQGNSA. CDR3 DNA: TGTGCCAGCAGTTTTTCTAGCGGGAGGGCCGTGGAGACCCAGTACTTC. This gives the protein CASSFSSGRAVETQYF.

This clonotype was seen many times. The junction departs from germline at one end; a sequencing error may be responsible. This sequence joins TRBV7-9 and TRBJ2-5; 9 bases fit TRBD1. Germline V lookup: CDR1 SEHNR, CDR2 FQNEAQ (reference sequence). The CDR3 contains 15 residues. The CDR3 nucleotides read TGTGCCAGCAGTTTAGCCGGACAGGGGTTGGAGACCCAGTACTTC. Its protein product is CASSLAGQGLETQYF.

This clonotype has ten or more counts. J is TRBJ1-4 and V is TRBV7-9, with 7 bases identical to TRBD1. The CDR3 has 17 residues. Looked up from germline, CDR1 is SEHNR and CDR2 is FQNEAQ (reference sequence). The V segment lost 1 base and the J segment 1 base; nucleotides outside the gene matches: 6. Here the CDR3 DNA reads TGTGCCAGCAGCTTAGTTGAAGGGGGCCGAACTAATGAAAAACTGTTTTTT. This codes for CASSLVEGGRTNEKLFF.

This clonotype came up many times. The chain uses TRBV7-9 and TRBJ2-5, with 7 bases identical to TRBD1. The CDR3 sequence is 13 residues long. Germline CDR1 SEHNR, CDR2 FQNEAQ (reference sequence). Unmatched junction bases numbered 2, after V lost 7 bases and J lost 0 bases. In nucleotides, the CDR3 is TGTGCCAGCAACAGGGGCTACCAAGAGACCCAGTACTTC. It specifies CASNRGYQETQYF.

The sample holds a few counts of this clonotype. This chain connects TRBV21-1 to TRBJ2-7; TRBD1 is the table's D call and was not checked against the DNA. TRBV21-1 is assigned pseudogene status. The CDR3 spans 15 residues. CDR3 DNA: TGTGCCAGCACCACCAGCCGGGATCTGAACTACGAGCAGTACTTC. The encoded protein is CASTTSRDLNYEQYF.

At least ten counts were recorded for this clonotype. The chain employs TRBV28 and TRBJ2-7; 8 bases line up with TRBD1. The CDR3 runs 15 residues. With V trimmed by 4 bases and J by 10 bases, 15 bases remained unmatched. CDR1 MDHEN and CDR2 SYDVKM come from the germline V gene. The CDR3 region is CASSSQGDRRPSQYF. The CDR3 coding sequence is TGTGCCAGCAGTTCCCAAGGGGACAGGCGCCCTTCTCAGTACTTC.

This clonotype was observed many times. The chain joins TRBV20-1 to TRBJ2-7; the match to TRBD2 covers 7 bases. From germline, CDR1 is DFQATT and CDR2 SNEGSKA (reference sequence). V shed 6 bases and J 2 bases; nucleotides not matched to a gene: 10. The length of the CDR3 is 14 residues. Here the CDR3 DNA reads TGCAGTGCCCCCGTGGGAGGGACTACCTACGAGCAGTACTTC. Translation gives CSAPVGGTTYEQYF.

At least ten counts were recorded for this clonotype. The V call is TRBV28, the J call TRBJ2-2; TRBD1 matches 7 bases. J was trimmed by 8 bases and V by 8 bases; bases with no gene match: 11. Germline-derived CDR1 and CDR2 are MDHEN and SYDVKM. The CDR3 is 14 amino acids. CDR3 nucleotides: TGTGCCAGCGAGGGACAGCCTAACTTGGGGGAGCTGTTTTTT. It is translated as CASEGQPNLGELFF.

This clonotype occurred many times. This rearrangement joins TRBV20-1 to TRBJ2-5; 7 bases agree with TRBD2. CDR3 length equals 14 residues. Germline CDR1 reads DFQATT; CDR2 reads SNEGSKA (reference sequence). V dropped 0 bases and J dropped 5; count of bases not matched to a gene: 6. The CDR3 nucleotides read TGCAGTGCTAGAGACGTGGCGGGAGTTGAGACCCAGTACTTC. It specifies CSARDVAGVETQYF.

This clonotype came up a few times. The J gene is TRBJ2-3, the V gene TRBV7-2, with D uncertain. The ends were cut back, 7 bases at V and 7 bases at J, with 21 bases in the middle. Germline V gene lookup returns CDR1 SGHTA and CDR2 FQGNSA. The CDR3 length is 15 residues. CDR3: CASIPLSGLQNTQYF. DNA for the CDR3: TGTGCCAGCATCCCACTTTCCGGTCTCCAAAATACGCAGTATTTT.

The chain uses TRBV20-1 and TRBJ2-3, with D possibly being TRBD2 (6 bases). The CDR3 contains 15 residues. V was shortened by 0 bases and J by 2 bases, with 12 bases between the two germline ends. In germline, CDR1 is DFQATT, CDR2 SNEGSKA (reference sequence). Here the CDR3 reads CSARDLSGPTDTQYF. As DNA, the CDR3 is TGCAGTGCTAGAGATCTTAGCGGACCCACAGATACGCAGTATTTT.

This clonotype was seen many times. V usage is TRBV18 and J usage is TRBJ2-1; D is uncertain. Germline V CDR1 and CDR2: KGHSH, LQKENI. The CDR3 totals 14 residues. V was trimmed by 0 bases and J by 7 bases, leaving 10 bases between them. The CDR3 DNA follows: TGTGCCAGCTCACCACCGGGCCGATGGAATGAGCAGTTCTTC. It yields the protein CASSPPGRWNEQFF.

The sample holds many counts of this clonotype. The chain employs TRBV5-1 and TRBJ2-7, with TRBD1 matching over 11 bases. Unmatched junction bases numbered 6, after V lost 7 bases and J lost 3 bases. The germline V gene has CDR1 SGHRS and CDR2 YFSETQ. The CDR3 totals 14 residues. CDR3 amino acids: CASYAGTGGYEQYF. The CDR3 bases are TGCGCCAGCTATGCCGGGACAGGGGGCTACGAGCAGTACTTC.

This clonotype appeared many times. J is TRBJ1-1 and V is TRBV20-1; 7 bases align to TRBD1. CDR1 and CDR2 from the germline V gene are DFQATT and SNEGSKA (reference sequence). The CDR3 extends over 14 amino acids. V lost 6 bases, J lost 4 bases, and 11 bases stayed unmatched. The CDR3 here is CSAKTGEWSTEAFF. The DNA of the CDR3 is TGCAGTGCAAAAACAGGGGAGTGGAGCACTGAAGCTTTCTTT.

The chain carries TRBV28 and TRBJ2-7; D is undetermined. V lost 4 bases and J lost 0, with 13 bases in between. Germline CDR1 MDHEN, CDR2 SYDVKM. CDR3 length equals 15 residues. CDR3 nucleotides: TGTGCCAGCAGTTCGGTAGGAGTCAGCTCCTACGAGCAGTACTTC. It yields the protein CASSSVGVSSYEQYF. The whole variable domain, remainder taken from reference TRBV28 and TRBJ2-7, is DVKVTQSSRYLVKRTGEKVFLECVQDMDHENMFWYRQDPGLGLRLIYFSYDVKMKEKGDIPEGYSVSREKKERFSLILESASTNQTSMYLCASSSVGVSSYEQYFGPGTRLTVT.

This clonotype was observed at least ten times. The chain is built from TRBV20-1 and TRBJ1-6; D remains ambiguous. This CDR3 region has 10 residues. The V end lost 6 bases, the J end lost 9 bases, and 6 bases lay between the germline ends. Germline CDR1 and CDR2: DFQATT and SNEGSKA (reference sequence). The CDR3 nucleotides are TGCAGTGCCCTTAGTTCACCCCTCCACTTT. This sequence encodes CSALSSPLHF.

This clonotype was seen at least ten times. The V gene is TRBV7-2, the J gene TRBJ1-4; possibly TRBD1 for D (5 bases). Trimming pared 5 bases from V and 10 bases from J, leaving 17 bases between. The CDR3 has 14 residues. The V gene's germline CDR1 is SGHTA and CDR2 FQGNSA. CDR3 sequence: CASSLAGGSGKLFF. CDR3 sequence (DNA): TGTGCCAGCAGCCTCGCGGGGGGAAGCGGAAAACTGTTTTTT.

The table lists this clonotype with many counts. V usage is TRBV5-1 and J usage is TRBJ2-3; 7 nucleotides align to TRBD2. V lost 0 bases and J lost 4; bases outside the gene matches: 5. This CDR3 spans 15 amino acids. Germline V CDR1 and CDR2: SGHRS, YFSETQ. The CDR3 DNA sequence: TGCGCCAGCAGCTTGGTTTCGGGAGGCGCAGATACGCAGTATTTT. Amino acid sequence: CASSLVSGGADTQYF.

This clonotype appeared many times. The V and J genes are TRBV15 and TRBJ1-5; TRBD1 agrees at 8 bases. The CDR3 length is 15 residues. After removal of 4 bases from V and 7 bases from J, the junction contained 9 bases not matched to a gene. Germline V gene lookup returns CDR1 LNHNV and CDR2 YYDKDF (reference sequence). This CDR3 is CATSNPTGELQPQHF. The CDR3 nucleotides read TGTGCCACCAGCAACCCGACAGGGGAGCTCCAGCCCCAGCATTTT.

The sample holds a few counts of this clonotype. J is TRBJ2-7 and V is TRBV5-1; tentatively, D is TRBD1 (5 bases). The germline gives CDR1 SGHRS, CDR2 YFSETQ. This CDR3 comprises 14 residues. Trimming shortened V by 0 bases and J by 2 bases, and 9 bases separated the two germline ends. This CDR3 reads CASSLEGWAYEQYF. The CDR3 coding sequence is TGCGCCAGCAGCTTGGAGGGGTGGGCCTACGAGCAGTACTTC.

The chain has TRBV28 and TRBJ2-3; the match to TRBD1 covers 10 bases. The CDR3 has 14 amino acids. V lost 3 bases to trimming and J lost 9 bases; unmatched junction nucleotides: 6. Per germline, CDR1 MDHEN and CDR2 SYDVKM. DNA of the CDR3: TGTGCCAGCAGTTTCCCGCCGACAGGGGGCACGCAGTATTTT. It specifies CASSFPPTGGTQYF.

This clonotype was seen at least ten times. The J gene is TRBJ1-2, the V gene TRBV12-3 or TRBV12-4; 8 bases match TRBD1. Unmatched junction bases numbered 11, after V lost 5 bases and J lost 0 bases. This CDR3 has 17 amino acids. For the CDR3, the DNA is TGTGCCAGCAGTCGGACGCAGGGGGCCCTAGCTAACTATGGCTACACCTTC. Translated: CASSRTQGALANYGYTF.

This clonotype was detected ten times or more. Here the CDR3 DNA reads TGTGCCAGCACCTCCTTTCCAGGCAAAGTCTACGGCTACACCTTC. Translated, it gives CASTSFPGKVYGYTF. This chain connects TRBV12-3 or TRBV12-4 to TRBJ1-2; the D is unclear. The CDR3 sequence is 15 residues long. V shed 7 bases and J shed 8 bases, with 23 bases lying between them.

This chain uses TRBV5-1 with TRBJ1-1; D gene unclear. The germline gives CDR1 SGHRS, CDR2 YFSETQ. Trimming took 0 bases from V and 2 from J, leaving 8 bases between them. CDR3 length equals 14 residues. The DNA of the CDR3 is TGCGCCAGCAGCTTGGATATAGCAAACACTGAAGCTTTCTTT. It encodes CASSLDIANTEAFF.

The table lists this clonotype with many counts. This chain joins TRBV3-1 and TRBJ1-4; no clear D gene. From germline, CDR1 is LGHDT and CDR2 YNNKEL (reference sequence). The CDR3 is 15 residues long. V dropped 1 base and J dropped 3 bases, with 9 bases sitting between them. CDR3 coding DNA: TGTGCCAGCAGCCAAGTACAGATGGCTAATGAAAAACTGTTTTTT. Amino acid sequence: CASSQVQMANEKLFF.